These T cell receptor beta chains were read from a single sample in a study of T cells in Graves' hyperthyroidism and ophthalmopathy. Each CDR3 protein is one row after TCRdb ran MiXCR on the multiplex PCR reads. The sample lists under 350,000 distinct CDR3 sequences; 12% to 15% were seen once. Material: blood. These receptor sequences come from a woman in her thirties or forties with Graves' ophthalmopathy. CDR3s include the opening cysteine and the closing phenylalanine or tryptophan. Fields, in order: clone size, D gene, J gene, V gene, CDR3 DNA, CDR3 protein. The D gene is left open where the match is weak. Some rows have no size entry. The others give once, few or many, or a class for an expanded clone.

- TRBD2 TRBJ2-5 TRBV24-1 TGTGCCACCAGTGATCCTCGGACTAGCGGGGGGGCCGATCAGGAGACCCAGTACTTC CATSDPRTSGGADQETQYF
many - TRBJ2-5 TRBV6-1 TGTGCCTCGCGGGTGAGGGCCAGAGAGACCCAGTACTTC CASRVRARETQYF
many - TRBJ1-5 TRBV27 TGTGCCAGCAGTTTATCTCGGGGGGCTCAGCCCCAGCATTTT CASSLSRGAQPQHF
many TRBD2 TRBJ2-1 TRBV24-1 TGTGCCACCAGTGATTTGGACGCTAGCGGGGGTTACAATGAGCAGTTCTTC CATSDLDASGGYNEQFF
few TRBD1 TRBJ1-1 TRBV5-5 TGTGCCAGCAGCTTGTTTGGACAGGGGGCGACTGAAGCTTTCTTT CASSLFGQGATEAFF
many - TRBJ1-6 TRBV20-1 TGCAGTGCTAGACAGAATCTTAATTCACCCCTCCACTTT CSARQNLNSPLHF
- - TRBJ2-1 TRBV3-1 TGTGCCAGCAGCCGACGTTCGGCGAGCTCCTACAATGAGCAGTTCTTC CASSRRSASSYNEQFF
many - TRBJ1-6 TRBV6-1 TGTGCCAGCAGATCGACCAGGGGTAATTCACCCCTCCACTTT CASRSTRGNSPLHF
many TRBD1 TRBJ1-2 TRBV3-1 TGTGCCAGCAGCCAAGGGACAGGGCAAATTAACTATGGCTACACCTTC CASSQGTGQINYGYTF
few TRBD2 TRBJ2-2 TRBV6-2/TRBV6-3 TGTGCCAGCAGTCCAGGACTAGCGGGAGAGACCGGGGAGCTGTTTTTT CASSPGLAGETGELFF
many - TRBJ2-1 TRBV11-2 TGTGCCAGCAGTCTGGGACGGCACAATGAGCAGTTCTTC CASSLGRHNEQFF
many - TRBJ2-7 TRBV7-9 TGTGCCAGCAGCTTATGGGGTGAGCAGTACTTC CASSLWGEQYF
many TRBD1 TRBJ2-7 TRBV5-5 TGTGCCAGCAGCTTGAGGGACAGGGGCTACGAGCAGTACTTC CASSLRDRGYEQYF
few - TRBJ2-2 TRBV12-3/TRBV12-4 TGTGCCAGCAGTTTACCCCAGGGAATGCACACCGGGGAGCTGTTTTTT CASSLPQGMHTGELFF
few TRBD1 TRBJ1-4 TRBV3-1 TGTGCCAGCAGCCGACAGGGTACTGAAAAACTGTTTTTT CASSRQGTEKLFF
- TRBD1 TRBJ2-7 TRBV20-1 TGCAGTGCTCTGACCACCGGGACAGGAGCCTACGAGCAGTACTTC CSALTTGTGAYEQYF
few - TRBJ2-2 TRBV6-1 TGTGCCAGCAGAAGCGGACGGACTACGTATAGCACCGGGGAGCTGTTTTTT CASRSGRTTYSTGELFF
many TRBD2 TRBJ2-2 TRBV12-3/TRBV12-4 TGTGCCAGCACCTCGAGGGAGGGCACCGGGGAGCTGTTTTTT CASTSREGTGELFF
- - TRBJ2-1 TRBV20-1 TGCAGTGCTTATGGTAGCTATAGTATCAATGAGCAGTTCTTC CSAYGSYSINEQFF
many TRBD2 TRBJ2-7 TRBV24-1 TGTGCCACCAGTGATGGAAAGCGGGAGTCCAGCGAGCAGTACTTC CATSDGKRESSEQYF
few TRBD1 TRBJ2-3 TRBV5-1 TGCGCCAGCAGCCCAGCGCCCCGGACAGGGGATACGCAGTATTTT CASSPAPRTGDTQYF
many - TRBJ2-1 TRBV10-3 TGTGCCATCAGTGGAGGGGGGGCCCACAATGAGCAGTTCTTC CAISGGGAHNEQFF
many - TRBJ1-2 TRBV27 TGTGCCAGCAGTTTAGCCCCCCATCGGGGCTATGGCTACACCTTC CASSLAPHRGYGYTF
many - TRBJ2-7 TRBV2 TGTGCCAGCAGTGAAGCCTCGAGGCGGCAGTACTTC CASSEASRRQYF
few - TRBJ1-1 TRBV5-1 TGCGCCAGCAGCTTAGAAGCGATAATCGGGGACACTGAAGCTTTCTTT CASSLEAIIGDTEAFF
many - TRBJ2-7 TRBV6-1 TGTGCCAGCAGTGTGGGGTCCCGAAGCTCCTACGAGCAGTACTTC CASSVGSRSSYEQYF
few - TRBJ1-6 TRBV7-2 TGTGCCAGCAGCTCATGGGGGGGCGCCAGCTCCTATAATTCACCCCTCCACTTT CASSSWGGASSYNSPLHF
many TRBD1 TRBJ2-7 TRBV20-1 TGCAGTGCAGCCGGACAGGGTGCCTACGAGCAGTACTTC CSAAGQGAYEQYF
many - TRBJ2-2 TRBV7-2 TGTGCCAGCAAAACAGAGAACACCGGGGAGCTGTTTTTT CASKTENTGELFF
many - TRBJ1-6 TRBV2 TGTGCCAGCAGTGTGGGGGCTAGGAATTCACCCCTCCACTTT CASSVGARNSPLHF
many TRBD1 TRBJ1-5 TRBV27 TGTGCCAGCAGTTTATGTTGGGACAGGGTTGAGCAGCCCCAGCATTTT CASSLCWDRVEQPQHF
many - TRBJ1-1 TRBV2 TGTGCCAGCAGGACGGTAGGAGAAGCTTTCTTT CASRTVGEAFF
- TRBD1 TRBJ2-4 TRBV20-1 TGCAGTGCTAGTTGGGGGACAGGGGTCTTCCCAATTCTAGCCAAAAACATTCAGTACTTC CSASWGTGVFPILAKNIQYF
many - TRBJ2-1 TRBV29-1 TGCAGCGTTGAAAGCCGACCAGGGGAATGGTACAATGAGCAGTTCTTC CSVESRPGEWYNEQFF
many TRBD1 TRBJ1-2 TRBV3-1 TGTGCCAGCAGCCAAGGACAGGGCAGGAACTATGGCTACACCTTC CASSQGQGRNYGYTF
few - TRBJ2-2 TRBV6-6 TGTGCCAGCAGTTACTCGATACCCAGGGACACCGGGGAGCTGTTTTTT CASSYSIPRDTGELFF
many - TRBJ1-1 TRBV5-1 TGCGCCAGCAGCTCCCTTGGGGAAATGAACACTGAAGCTTTCTTT CASSSLGEMNTEAFF
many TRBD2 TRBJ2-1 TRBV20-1 TGCAGTGCTCGTTCGACTAGCGGGTTTAATGAGCAGTTCTTC CSARSTSGFNEQFF
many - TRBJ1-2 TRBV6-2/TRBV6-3 TGTGCCAGCAGCCAGGGTCTCTGGAATGGCTACACCTTC CASSQGLWNGYTF
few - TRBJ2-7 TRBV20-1 TGCAGTGCTAGCAAACTAATGGGCTACGAGCAGTACTTC CSASKLMGYEQYF
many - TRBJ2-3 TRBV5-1 TGCGCCAGCAGCTTGGTCAAAAGCACAGATACGCAGTATTTT CASSLVKSTDTQYF
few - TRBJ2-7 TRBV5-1 TGCGCCAGCACCTCGGGACTCAGCTCCTACGAGCAGTACTTC CASTSGLSSYEQYF
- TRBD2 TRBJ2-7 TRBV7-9 TGTGCCAGCAGCTTAGGGTCGGGTCTAGCGGGGGTCGAGCAGTACTTC CASSLGSGLAGVEQYF
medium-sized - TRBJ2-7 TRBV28 TGTGCCAGCAGTTTAGGTTTCGGCGGGTTGTCCTACGAGCAGTACTTC CASSLGFGGLSYEQYF
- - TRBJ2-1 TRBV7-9 TGTGCCAGCAGCTTTATGGGGACTCACCAGTTCTTC CASSFMGTHQFF
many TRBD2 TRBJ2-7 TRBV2 TGTGCCAGCAGAGCCGGACTAGCGGGGAGGAACTACGAGCAGTACTTC CASRAGLAGRNYEQYF
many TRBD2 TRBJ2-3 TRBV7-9 TGTGCCAGTCGACTAGCGAGCACAGATACGCAGTATTTT CASRLASTDTQYF
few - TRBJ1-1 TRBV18 TGTGCCAGCTCACCAGGAGGTAGTGGTACTGAAGCTTTCTTT CASSPGGSGTEAFF
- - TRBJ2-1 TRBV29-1 TGCAGCGCTGAAGATATTGGGATGGAAAGCTCCTACAATGAGCAGTTCTTC CSAEDIGMESSYNEQFF
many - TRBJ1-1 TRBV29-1 TGCAGCGTTCGTACAGAGAACACTGAAGCTTTCTTT CSVRTENTEAFF
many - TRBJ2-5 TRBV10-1 TGCGCCAGCAGTCGGGGGATCCCTTCGGGAACCCAGTACTTC CASSRGIPSGTQYF
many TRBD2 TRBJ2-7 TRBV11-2 TGTGCCAGCAGCTTAGGACGCCGTGGACTAGCGGGAACTTACGAGCAGTACTTC CASSLGRRGLAGTYEQYF
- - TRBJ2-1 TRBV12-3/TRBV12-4 TGTGCCAGCGGATTCGGGCCAGCGAAGAGCAGCAACAATGAGCAGTTCTTC CASGFGPAKSSNNEQFF
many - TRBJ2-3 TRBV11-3 TGTGCCAGCAGCTCCCCCGCCTCGGGGGCCACAGATACGCAGTATTTT CASSSPASGATDTQYF
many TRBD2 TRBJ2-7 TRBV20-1 TGCAGTGCACCTCTAGGGGGGAGCGGGAGCGACGAGCAGTACTTC CSAPLGGSGSDEQYF
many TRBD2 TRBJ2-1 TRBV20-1 TGCAGTGCGTGGGGGCGGACTAGCGGGAACAATGAGCAGTTCTTC CSAWGRTSGNNEQFF